This entry lists 20 T cell receptor beta chains sequenced from one sample in a study of blood T cell repertoires in COVID-19. Here immunoSEQ multiplex PCR was the method, and the copy in TCRdb shows in-frame clones only, minus some. The profile covers approximately 300,000 clones, with approximately 90% appearing a single time and 6.3% taken by the ten largest. Material for sequencing was peripheral blood. Every receptor here comes from a woman aged 50 to 60 with COVID-19, enrolled during active disease.

The chain joins TRBV3-1 (or the pseudogene TRBV3-2) to TRBJ2-2; TRBD1 is a possible D gene (5 bases). Trimming took off 4 bases at V and 0 bases at J, with 12 bases between the two ends. CDR3 length: 16 residues. Germline assignment: CDR1 LGHDT and CDR2 YNNKEL (reference sequence). The CDR3 DNA reads as TGTGCCAGCAGCCGCCAAGGGGTAGCGAACACCGGGGAGCTGTTTTTT. Translation: CASSRQGVANTGELFF.

This clone appeared once. The chain links TRBV3-1 (or the pseudogene TRBV3-2) to TRBJ1-6; a weak D match, TRBD1 (5 bases). CDR3 size: 15 residues. Looked up from germline, CDR1 is LGHDT and CDR2 is YNNKEL (reference sequence). V lost 10 bases and J 2 bases, leaving 15 bases between the germline ends. CDR3: CATGRKGTYNSPLHF. Written as DNA, the CDR3 is TGTGCCACGGGCCGGAAGGGGACCTATAATTCACCCCTCCACTTT.

The genes are TRBV11-3 and TRBJ2-5; 7 bases fit TRBD2. Germline CDR1 reads SGHNT; CDR2 reads YENEEA. V lost 2 bases, J lost 4 bases, and 10 bases stayed unmatched. The CDR3 has 16 amino acids. CDR3 nucleotide sequence: TGTGCCAGCAGCTTATGGGGAGCGGGATCAAGAGAGACCCAGTACTTC. Encoded protein: CASSLWGAGSRETQYF.

The V gene is TRBV30, the J gene TRBJ2-7; a weak D match, TRBD1 (5 bases). The CDR3 sequence is 15 residues long. Trimming cost V 0 bases and J 0 bases, with 12 bases left between them. Looked up from germline, CDR1 is GTSNPN and CDR2 is SVGIG (reference sequence). The CDR3 sequence: CAWSVSQGSSYEQYF. The CDR3 nucleotides are TGTGCCTGGAGTGTATCGCAGGGAAGCTCCTACGAGCAGTACTTC. The whole variable domain, remainder taken from reference TRBV30 and TRBJ2-7, is SQTIHQWPATLVQPVGSPLSLECTVEGTSNPNLYWYRQAAGRGLQLLFYSVGIGQISSEVPQNLSASRPQDRQFILSSKKLLLSDSGFYLCAWSVSQGSSYEQYFGPGTRLTVT.

The chain carries TRBV6-5 and TRBJ2-2; TRBD1 matches 7 bases. Germline values: CDR1 MNHEY, CDR2 SVGAGI. Unmatched junction bases numbered 15, after V lost 10 bases and J lost 7 bases. CDR3 size: 15 residues. The CDR3 spells CATRHQTGSIGELFF. In nucleotides, the CDR3 is TGTGCCACCCGACATCAGACAGGGTCAATCGGGGAGCTGTTTTTT.

This chain links TRBV11-3 with TRBJ2-3; a weak D match, TRBD1 (5 bases). This CDR3 region has 15 residues. The V end lost 7 bases, the J end lost 2 bases, and 16 bases lay between the germline ends. Germline CDR1 SGHNT, CDR2 YENEEA. The CDR3 DNA sequence: TGTGCCAGCACCCTATGGGGCAGCGCCACAGATACGCAGTATTTT. It yields the protein CASTLWGSATDTQYF.

This chain uses TRBV15 with TRBJ2-1; D perhaps matches TRBD1 (7 bases). CDR3 length: 14 amino acids. The V gene lost 1 base and the J gene lost 12 bases, with 16 bases spanning the gap. CDR1 LNHNV and CDR2 YYDKDF come from the germline V gene (reference sequence). The CDR3 sequence: CATSRVRETGRQFF. The CDR3 DNA follows: TGTGCCACCAGCAGAGTCCGGGAGACAGGGCGGCAGTTCTTC.

This chain uses TRBV7-3 with TRBJ2-1; D unresolved. CDR1 is SGHTA and CDR2 is FQGTGA in the germline V gene. CDR3 length equals 14 residues. Deletions cut 2 bases from V and 4 bases from J, with 9 bases between. Here the CDR3 reads CASSLGHFYNEQFF. CDR3 nucleotides: TGTGCCAGCAGCTTAGGGCACTTTTACAATGAGCAGTTCTTC.

This sequence joins TRBV11-2 and TRBJ2-7; 9 nucleotides align to TRBD2. The junction had 10 bases not matched to a gene; V was cut back by 5 bases and J by 2 bases. The CDR3 totals 16 residues. The germline V gene encodes CDR1 SGHAT and CDR2 FQNNGV. For the CDR3, the DNA is TGTGCCAGCAGCCGAACCGGGACTAGCCTCACCTACGAGCAGTACTTC. It specifies CASSRTGTSLTYEQYF.

This clone was recorded at least ten times. The chain has TRBV5-4 and TRBJ2-5, with TRBD2 matching over 10 bases. CDR3 length equals 14 residues. Germline V gene lookup returns CDR1 SGHNT and CDR2 YYREEE (reference sequence). V dropped 4 bases and J dropped 5; count of bases not matched to a gene: 5. The CDR3 DNA follows: TGTGCCAGCAGCCAAGCGGGAGGGCGGGAGACCCAGTACTTC. Its protein product is CASSQAGGRETQYF.

The chain uses TRBV7-2 and TRBJ1-5; 9 nucleotides line up with TRBD1. Germline V gives CDR1 SGHTA, CDR2 FQGNSA. J gave up 5 bases and V 1 base, and 3 bases lay outside the gene matches. The CDR3 sequence is 15 residues long. The CDR3 region has the DNA TGTGCCAGCAGCTTAGTGGGGACAGGGTATCAGCCCCAGCATTTT. Protein sequence: CASSLVGTGYQPQHF.

The chain couples TRBV6-2 or TRBV6-3 to TRBJ2-7; 9 bases are shared with TRBD1. The CDR3 loop spans 17 amino acids. Trimming cost V 0 bases and J 0 bases; bases outside gene matches: 6. The germline CDR1 and CDR2 sequences are MNHEY and SVGEGT. CDR3 nucleotide sequence: TGTGCCAGCAGTTACTCGCCGGGACAGGGAGACTCCTACGAGCAGTACTTC. The encoded protein is CASSYSPGQGDSYEQYF.

V is TRBV3-1 (or the pseudogene TRBV3-2) and J is TRBJ2-1; D is unresolved. This CDR3 region has 15 residues. V was cut by 1 base and J by 1 base, with 8 bases left in between. Germline CDR1 LGHDT, CDR2 YNNKEL (reference sequence). The chain's CDR3 is CASSQAERSYNEQFF. CDR3 coding DNA: TGTGCCAGCAGCCAAGCTGAGCGTTCCTACAATGAGCAGTTCTTC.

V gene TRBV9 combines with J gene TRBJ1-4, with D possibly matching TRBD1 (6 bases). Looked up from germline, CDR1 is SGDLS and CDR2 is YYNGEE. V dropped 3 bases and J dropped 0 bases, with 15 bases sitting between them. CDR3 length: 17 residues. The CDR3 sequence is CASSDNRVEATNEKLFF. CDR3 DNA sequence: TGTGCCAGCAGCGACAACAGGGTAGAGGCAACTAATGAAAAACTGTTTTTT.

V gene TRBV2 combines with J gene TRBJ1-3; TRBD1 might be the D (6 bases). The germline V gene encodes CDR1 SNHLY and CDR2 FYNNEI. Trimming pared 3 bases from V and 10 bases from J, leaving 19 bases between. This CDR3 has 15 amino acids. The CDR3 is CASSDFGQNPKTIYF. Here the CDR3 DNA reads TGTGCCAGCAGTGATTTTGGACAGAACCCGAAGACCATATATTTT.

The chain couples TRBV5-6 to TRBJ2-4, with a tentative D call TRBD2 (5 bases). This CDR3 has 15 residues. Germline V gene lookup returns CDR1 SGHDT and CDR2 YYEEEE. Trimming stripped 5 bases from V and 6 bases from J, with 18 bases between. The CDR3 nucleotides are TGTGCCAGCAGTTACAACGGGAAAATGGGAAACATTCAGTACTTC. Translation gives CASSYNGKMGNIQYF.

J is TRBJ1-2 and V is TRBV6-1, with TRBD1 matching over 8 bases. Germline V gene lookup returns CDR1 MNHNS and CDR2 SASEGT. This CDR3 has 16 residues. V was clipped by 6 bases and J by 2 bases; unmatched bases: 11. In DNA form, the CDR3 reads TGTGCCAGCAGAGAACGGGGGCAGGGGGCGAACTATGGCTACACCTTC. It specifies CASRERGQGANYGYTF.

This sequence joins TRBV7-8 and TRBJ1-3; 9 positions match TRBD1. Trimming cost V 8 bases and J 4 bases; bases outside gene matches: 6. This CDR3 region has 14 residues. Germline lookup yields CDR1 SGHVS and CDR2 FQNEAQ. For the CDR3, the DNA is TGTGCCAGCCGCCTAGGGACAGGGGGAAACACCATATATTTT. Encoded protein: CASRLGTGGNTIYF.

This clone was observed a single time. The chain links TRBV19 to TRBJ2-1; 12 nucleotides agree with TRBD2. The V and J ends lost 7 bases and 7 bases, in that order; junction bases with no gene match: 8. Germline assignment: CDR1 LNHDA and CDR2 SQIVND (reference sequence). This CDR3 comprises 15 residues. The CDR3 region is CASTSSGRASNEQFF. DNA for the CDR3: TGTGCCAGTACCTCTAGCGGGAGGGCCTCGAATGAGCAGTTCTTC.

The rearrangement joins TRBV24-1 to TRBJ2-3, with a possible D match to TRBD1 (7 bases). The CDR3 extends over 14 amino acids. Germline CDR1 and CDR2: KGHDR and SFDVKD. V lost 6 bases, J lost 3 bases, and 12 bases lay in between. The CDR3 nucleotides are TGTGCCACCAGTCCGGCAGGGGGGACAGATACGCAGTATTTT. It codes for CATSPAGGTDTQYF.